This T cell receptor (beta chain) was sequenced during a study of Ad26.COV2.S vaccination and SARS-CoV-2 variants. Study observations and caveats: The placebo group had lower spike-specific TCR breadth than the vaccine recipients did.

TCRdb's table, derived via immunoSEQ multiplex PCR, lists solely in-frame clones and lacks some. The sample includes under 500,000 clones, roughly 90% seen only once; the top ten take 1.5% to 2%. Trimming removed 6 bases from V and 2 bases from J, with 7 bases in between. Germline CDR1 reads MNHEY; CDR2 reads SMNVEV (reference sequence). This CDR3 region has 12 residues. This clone was observed once. As yet, its antigen is unknown. Treatment reported: roughly 19 received Ad26.COV2.S at low or high dose, single or two shots; five or six received placebo; per-sample allocation not given. The samples were gathered on day 63 after the first injection of vaccine or placebo.

This chain uses TRBV27 with TRBJ2-5; D remains ambiguous. The sequence derives from a person aged 18-60 years who received the Ad26.COV2.S COVID-19 vaccine or a placebo. The source was peripheral blood, collected in a trial of Ad26.COV2.S vaccine versus placebo. The CDR3 sequence: CASSINQETQYF. The CDR3, as DNA: TGTGCCAGCAGCATAAATCAAGAGACCCAGTACTTC.